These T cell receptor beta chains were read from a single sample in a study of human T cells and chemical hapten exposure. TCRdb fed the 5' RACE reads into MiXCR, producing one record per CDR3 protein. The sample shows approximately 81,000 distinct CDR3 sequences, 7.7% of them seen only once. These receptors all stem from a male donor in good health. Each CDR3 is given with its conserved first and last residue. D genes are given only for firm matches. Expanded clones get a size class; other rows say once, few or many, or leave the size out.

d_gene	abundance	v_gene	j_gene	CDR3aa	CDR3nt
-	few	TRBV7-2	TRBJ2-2	CASRTVNTGELFF	TGTGCCAGCAGGACAGTGAACACCGGGGAGCTGTTTTTT
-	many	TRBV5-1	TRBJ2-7	CASSLDPSSYEQYF	TGCGCCAGCAGCTTGGATCCCAGCTCCTACGAGCAGTACTTC
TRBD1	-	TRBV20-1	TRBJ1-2	CVALDRDDYGYTF	TGCGTAGCTTTGGACAGGGACGACTATGGCTACACCTTC
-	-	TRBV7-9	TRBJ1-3	CASSLGSGDSGNTIYF	TGTGCCAGCAGCTTAGGGAGCGGTGACTCTGGAAACACCATATATTTT
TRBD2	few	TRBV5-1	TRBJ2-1	CASSSSRGGRSYNEQFF	TGCGCCAGCAGCTCCTCTCGCGGGGGAAGGTCCTACAATGAGCAGTTCTTC
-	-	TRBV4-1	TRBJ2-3	CASSPVYGTLGTDTQYF	TGCGCCAGCAGCCCCGTTTACGGGACCCTTGGCACAGATACGCAGTATTTT
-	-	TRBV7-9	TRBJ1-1	CASSLVGSEAFF	TGTGCCAGCAGCTTAGTTGGCTCTGAAGCTTTCTTT
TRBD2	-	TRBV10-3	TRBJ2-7	CAISARSSGTSSYEQYF	TGTGCCATCAGTGCCCGGAGTAGCGGGACCAGCTCCTACGAGCAGTACTTC
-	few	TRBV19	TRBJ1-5	CASIRQGPMYSNQPQHF	TGTGCCAGTATCCGCCAGGGCCCCATGTATAGCAATCAGCCCCAGCATTTT
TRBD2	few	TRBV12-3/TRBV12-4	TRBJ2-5	CASSSLSGGAAETQYF	TGTGCCAGCAGTTCCCTTAGCGGGGGGGCCGCTGAGACCCAGTACTTC
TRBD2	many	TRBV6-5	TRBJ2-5	CASSYSGLADETQYF	TGTGCCAGCAGTTACTCGGGACTAGCAGATGAGACCCAGTACTTC
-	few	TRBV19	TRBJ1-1	CASSIEWRSNTEAFF	TGTGCCAGTAGTATAGAGTGGAGATCGAACACTGAAGCTTTCTTT
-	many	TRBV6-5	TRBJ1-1	CASSYSRVWDTEAFF	TGTGCCAGCAGTTACTCAAGGGTATGGGATACTGAAGCTTTCTTT
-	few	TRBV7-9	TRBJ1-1	CASSFIRVNTEAFF	TGTGCCAGCAGCTTCATTAGGGTGAACACTGAAGCTTTCTTT
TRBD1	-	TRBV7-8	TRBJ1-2	CASSQDRPLDYGYTF	TGTGCCAGCAGCCAGGACAGGCCGTTGGACTATGGCTACACCTTC
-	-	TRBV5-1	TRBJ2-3	CASSPDKSTDTQYF	TGCGCCAGCAGCCCCGACAAGAGCACAGATACGCAGTATTTT